The 9 T cell receptor beta chains listed next were all sequenced from one sample in a study of CD8 T cells in Susac syndrome. About 0.5 to 1 ug RNA was reverse transcribed with random hexamers. In TCRdb, the immunoSEQ multiplex PCR reads were re-called with MiXCR into one record per CDR3 protein. The sample lists about 130,000 distinct CDR3 sequences; about 95% were seen once. The sample comprised CD4+ T cells from PBMCs. The receptors originated from a human donor in good health.

This sequence joins TRBV2 and TRBJ2-7; D call uncertain. This CDR3 has 13 amino acids. Germline V lookup: CDR1 SNHLY, CDR2 FYNNEI. Trimming cost V 2 bases and J 3 bases, with 8 bases left between them. CDR3 coding DNA: TGTGCCAGCAGTGAAAGCCAGAGCTACGAGCAGTACTTC. Amino acid sequence: CASSESQSYEQYF.

The chain has TRBV6-6 and TRBJ1-1; no definite D call. From germline, CDR1 is MNHNY and CDR2 SVGAGI (reference sequence). V was trimmed by 0 bases and J by 9 bases, leaving 14 bases between them. The CDR3 loop spans 14 amino acids. This CDR3 is CASSYSHQQSQAFF. For the CDR3, the DNA is TGTGCCAGCAGTTACTCACACCAACAGAGCCAAGCTTTCTTT.

The chain is built from TRBV3-1 and TRBJ2-7; 8 bases fit TRBD1. The V and J ends lost 1 base and 5 bases, in that order; junction bases with no gene match: 4. The CDR3 runs 14 residues. Germline-derived CDR1 and CDR2 are LGHDT and YNNKEL (reference sequence). The CDR3 bases are TGTGCCAGCAGCCAAGGGACAGGGTCAAACGAGCAGTACTTC. This translates into CASSQGTGSNEQYF.

The V call is TRBV13, the J call TRBJ2-2; 8 bases are shared with TRBD2. Germline V gene sequence: CDR1 PRHDT, CDR2 FYEKMQ (reference sequence). This CDR3 spans 16 amino acids. V was clipped by 3 bases and J by 3 bases; unmatched bases: 6. The CDR3 here is CASSFDSGDHTGELFF. The CDR3 DNA reads TGTGCCAGCAGCTTTGATAGCGGGGATCACACCGGGGAGCTGTTTTTT. Full variable domain (rest looked up from reference TRBV13 and TRBJ2-2): AAGVIQSPRHLIKEKRETATLKCYPIPRHDTVYWYQQGPGQDPQFLISFYEKMQSDKGSIPDRFSAQQFSDYHSELNMSSLELGDSALYFCASSFDSGDHTGELFFGEGSRLTVL.

The CDR3 DNA follows: TGTGCCAGCAGTGCGCGACTGGCGGGACAAGAGACCCAGTACTTC. This codes for CASSARLAGQETQYF. V is TRBV3-1 and J is TRBJ2-5, with D perhaps matching TRBD2 (6 bases). The V gene's germline CDR1 is LGHDT and CDR2 YNNKEL (reference sequence). This CDR3 is 15 amino acids long. V dropped 6 bases and J dropped 2 bases, with 16 bases sitting between them.

This clonotype was found a few times. This chain joins TRBV5-4 and TRBJ2-2; the match to TRBD2 covers 13 bases. CDR1 is SGHNT, CDR2 YYREEE, per germline (reference sequence). V lost 5 bases to trimming and J lost 5 bases; unmatched junction nucleotides: 3. The CDR3 extends over 15 amino acids. The CDR3 sequence is CASSLGLAGTGELFF. The CDR3 nucleotides are TGTGCCAGCAGTCTGGGACTAGCGGGGACCGGGGAGCTGTTTTTT.

V and J are TRBV7-2 and TRBJ2-1; 7 bases match TRBD2. The CDR3 contains 16 residues. The ends lost 2 bases at V and 8 bases at J; junction bases unmatched: 12. Germline V gene data show CDR1 as SGHTA and CDR2 as FQGNSA. The CDR3 bases are TGTGCCAGCAGCTTACTGGAGACTAGCAGGGTGGATGAGCAGTTCTTC. Its translation: CASSLLETSRVDEQFF.

This rearrangement joins TRBV20-1 to TRBJ2-5; 8 bases match TRBD1. Germline loops: CDR1 DFQATT, CDR2 SNEGSKA (reference sequence). The CDR3 runs 13 residues. Trimming took 6 bases from V and 4 from J; bases not matched to a gene: 7. CDR3 in amino acids: CSAPGQVIETQYF. Written as DNA, the CDR3 is TGCAGTGCCCCGGGACAGGTTATAGAGACCCAGTACTTC.

The chain links TRBV3-1 to TRBJ2-4, with no clear D. The CDR3 totals 11 residues. CDR1 LGHDT and CDR2 YNNKEL come from the germline V gene (reference sequence). The V end lost 0 bases, the J end lost 7 bases, and 1 base lay between the germline ends. The CDR3 here is CASSQENIQYF. The CDR3 DNA follows: TGTGCCAGCAGCCAAGAGAACATTCAGTACTTC.